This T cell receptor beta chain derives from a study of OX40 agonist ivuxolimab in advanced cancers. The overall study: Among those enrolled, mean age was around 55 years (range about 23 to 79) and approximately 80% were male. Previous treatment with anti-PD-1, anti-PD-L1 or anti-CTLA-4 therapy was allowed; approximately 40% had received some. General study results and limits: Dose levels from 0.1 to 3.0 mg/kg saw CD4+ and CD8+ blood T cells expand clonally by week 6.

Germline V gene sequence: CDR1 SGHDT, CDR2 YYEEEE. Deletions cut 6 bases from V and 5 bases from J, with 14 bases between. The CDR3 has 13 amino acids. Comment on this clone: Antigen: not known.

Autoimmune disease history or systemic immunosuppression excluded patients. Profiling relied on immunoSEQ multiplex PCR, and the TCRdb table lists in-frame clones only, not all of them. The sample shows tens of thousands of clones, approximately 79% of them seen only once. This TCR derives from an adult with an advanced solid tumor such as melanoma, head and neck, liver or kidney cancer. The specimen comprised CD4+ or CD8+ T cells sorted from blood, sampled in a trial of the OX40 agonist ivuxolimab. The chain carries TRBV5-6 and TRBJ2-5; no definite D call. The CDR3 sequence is CASNLKVGETQYF. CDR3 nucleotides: TGTGCCAGCAACTTAAAGGTTGGCGAGACCCAGTACTTC.